The entry below describes one T cell receptor beta chain. The CDR3 covers 16 residues. This entry comes from a study of blood T cell repertoires in COVID-19. For the study at large: The United States, Italy and Spain supplied acute and convalescent COVID-19 samples. PBMCs, B-cell-depleted T cells, or T cells provided the cDNA or gDNA that made up the material.

Source study methods: The authors estimated nucleated cell counts from reference gene primer amplification. TCRdb's table, derived via immunoSEQ multiplex PCR, lists solely in-frame clones and lacks some. V, J and clone size reflect that table, while D and trimming were determined from the DNA. The sample consists of fewer than 85,000 clones, around 91% of them appearing once. The material sequenced was peripheral blood. The origin of this receptor is a woman between 50 and 59 years old in a cohort sampled during active COVID-19. The chain couples TRBV21-1 to TRBJ2-7; TRBD2, the D gene given by the table, was not confirmed from the DNA. TRBV21-1 is recorded as a pseudogene. The CDR3 DNA sequence: TGTGCCAGCAGCAAAGCGCTAGGCGGGAGGGAGGGCGAGCAGTACTTC. Amino acids: CASSKALGGREGEQYF.